This passage covers 24 T cell receptor beta chains from one sample sequenced in a study of T-cell reconstitution after alpha-beta-depleted transplantation in children. The TCRbeta library incorporated unique molecular identifiers. A single record per CDR3 protein comes from TCRdb applying MiXCR to the PCR reads. The sample consists of 300,000 to 400,000 distinct CDR3 sequences, around 15% of them appearing once. Sequences were derived from PBMCs, mostly from graft donor cells, sampled 360 days after TCRalphabeta/CD19-depleted stem cell transplant. The origin of the receptors is a male patient aged 2 to 9 who had a stem cell transplant for acute lymphoblastic leukemia, so the T cells may come from the graft donor.

This clonotype occurred a few times. The chain joins TRBV5-1 to TRBJ2-2; 11 bases match TRBD1. J gave up 3 bases and V 4 bases, and 5 bases lay outside the gene matches. This CDR3 is built from 16 residues. Germline assignment: CDR1 SGHRS and CDR2 YFSETQ. CDR3 amino acids: CASSSGQGAHTGELFF. DNA of the CDR3: TGCGCCAGCAGCAGCGGACAGGGGGCGCACACCGGGGAGCTGTTTTTT. Combining the CDR3 with reference TRBV5-1 and TRBJ2-2 gives the whole variable domain KAGVTQTPRYLIKTRGQQVTLSCSPISGHRSVSWYQQTPGQGLQFLFEYFSETQRNKGNFPGRFSGRQFSNSRSEMNVSTLELGDSALYLCASSSGQGAHTGELFFGEGSRLTVL.

This clonotype was seen only a few times. V and J are TRBV21-1 and TRBJ2-3; the DNA was not compared with TRBD1, the D call given in the table. TRBV21-1 is an annotated pseudogene. CDR3 length equals 17 residues. CDR3 in amino acids: CASSKGTGGASSDTQYF. CDR3 nucleotides: TGTGCCAGCAGCAAAGGCACAGGGGGCGCCAGCTCAGATACGCAGTATTTT.

This clonotype showed up many times. This chain joins TRBV7-2 and TRBJ2-7; 7 bases agree with TRBD1. Looked up from germline, CDR1 is SGHTA and CDR2 is FQGNSA. CDR3 length equals 14 residues. Trimming took 4 bases from V and 5 from J; bases not matched to a gene: 8. The chain's CDR3 is CASSSETGTHEQYF. As DNA, the CDR3 is TGTGCCAGCAGCTCGGAGACAGGGACCCACGAGCAGTACTTC.

V gene TRBV4-2 combines with J gene TRBJ1-5; tentatively, D is TRBD1 (5 bases). V gave up 6 bases and J gave up 5 bases, with 17 bases separating them. Germline V gives CDR1 LGHNA, CDR2 YNFKEQ. The CDR3 consists of 15 residues. CDR3 sequence reads: CASSLAAGQDQPQHF. The CDR3, as DNA: TGTGCCAGCAGTCTCGCCGCGGGGCAAGATCAGCCCCAGCATTTT.

The sample holds a few counts of this clonotype. This chain connects TRBV5-1 to TRBJ1-1; TRBD1 is a possible D gene (6 bases). Per germline, CDR1 SGHRS and CDR2 YFSETQ. The CDR3 is made up of 14 amino acids. V was pared by 2 bases and J by 1 base, with 9 bases between. CDR3 sequence (DNA): TGCGCCAGCAGCTTTGACAGGACGAACACTGAAGCTTTCTTT. It encodes CASSFDRTNTEAFF.

The J gene is TRBJ2-7, the V gene TRBV4-1; TRBD1 matches at 7 bases. In germline, CDR1 is MGHRA, CDR2 YSYEKL. The CDR3 covers 14 residues. The J segment lost 6 bases and the V segment lost 0 bases, leaving 5 bases of the junction unmatched. The CDR3 coding sequence is TGCGCCAGCAGCCAAGATGGGTCAGGGGGCGAGCAGTACTTC. This sequence encodes CASSQDGSGGEQYF.

The chain combines TRBV12-3 or TRBV12-4 with TRBJ2-5; D may be TRBD1 (5 bases). The CDR3 is 13 residues long. Trimming stripped 5 bases from V and 4 bases from J, with 11 bases between. The CDR3 bases are TGTGCCAGCAGTCCGGACATAGGAGAGACCCAGTACTTC. Its protein product is CASSPDIGETQYF.

This clonotype was recorded a few times. This chain joins TRBV4-3 and TRBJ2-2; maybe TRBD2 (6 bases). Germline V lookup: CDR1 LGHNA, CDR2 YSLEER. The V gene lost 0 bases and the J gene lost 2 bases, with 10 bases spanning the gap. This CDR3 is 16 amino acids long. The CDR3 sequence: CASSQDRGLNTGELFF. CDR3 nucleotide sequence: TGCGCCAGCAGCCAAGATCGCGGACTAAACACCGGGGAGCTGTTTTTT.

This clonotype was seen repeatedly, ten times or more. The rearrangement uses TRBV24-1 and TRBJ2-3; 9 bases line up with TRBD2. J gave up 2 bases and V 4 bases, and 3 bases lay outside the gene matches. CDR1 and CDR2 from the germline V gene are KGHDR and SFDVKD. The CDR3 totals 15 residues. The CDR3 sequence: CATSDRLAATDTQYF. DNA for the CDR3: TGTGCCACCAGTGACAGACTAGCGGCCACAGATACGCAGTATTTT.

This clonotype occurred a few times. Germline is not matched at one junction end, which may reflect a read error. The rearrangement links TRBV5-1 to TRBJ2-7; D possibly corresponds to TRBD2 (6 bases). Germline V CDR1 and CDR2: SGHRS, YFSETQ. The CDR3 has 12 residues. CDR3 region: CASNFDRDSPVF. CDR3 coding DNA: TGCGCCAGCAACTTTGACCGGGACTCTCCCGTCTTC.

The genes are TRBV7-2 and TRBJ2-5; 8 nucleotides line up with TRBD2. The CDR3 runs 15 residues. The germline V gene has CDR1 SGHTA and CDR2 FQGNSA. Trimming removed 5 bases from V and 3 bases from J; junction bases left unmatched: 8. In nucleotides, the CDR3 is TGTGCCAGCAGCCCCTCAGGGACTAGAGAAGAGACCCAGTACTTC. As protein: CASSPSGTREETQYF.

Here the CDR3 reads CASSQTRTDTQYF. CDR3 DNA: TGCGCCAGCAGCCAAACGCGCACAGATACGCAGTATTTT. The chain uses TRBV4-1 and TRBJ2-3; D not resolved. Germline lookup yields CDR1 MGHRA and CDR2 YSYEKL. The CDR3 has 13 amino acids. V dropped 2 bases and J dropped 1 base, with 4 bases sitting between them.

The chain employs TRBV7-3 and TRBJ2-1; 9 positions match TRBD1. This CDR3 comprises 16 residues. The ends lost 4 bases at V and 4 bases at J; junction bases unmatched: 8. Germline-derived CDR1 and CDR2 are SGHTA and FQGTGA. This CDR3 is CASSSDRGRWYNEQFF. In DNA form, the CDR3 reads TGTGCCAGCAGCTCAGACAGGGGGAGGTGGTACAATGAGCAGTTCTTC.

The gene calls are TRBV4-2 and TRBJ2-7; a possible D gene is TRBD2 (5 bases). The germline gives CDR1 LGHNA, CDR2 YNFKEQ. The CDR3 has 16 amino acids. The V end was cut by 1 base, the J end by 1 base, with 14 bases between. CDR3 loop: CASSQVALANSYEQYF. The CDR3 DNA sequence: TGTGCCAGCAGCCAAGTAGCTCTAGCTAATTCCTACGAGCAGTACTTC.

This clonotype was seen many times. The rearrangement links TRBV6-1 to TRBJ2-3, with D maybe TRBD1 (5 bases). With 6 bases removed from V and 3 bases from J, the gap between germline ends came to 16 bases. This CDR3 is 15 amino acids long. From germline, CDR1 is MNHNS and CDR2 SASEGT. The CDR3, as DNA: TGTGCCAGCAGATCTCCTAGGGGCAGAACAGATACGCAGTATTTT. Amino acids: CASRSPRGRTDTQYF.

The table lists this clonotype with many counts. The gene calls are TRBV28 and TRBJ2-1, with 9 bases fitting TRBD2. Germline CDR1 and CDR2: MDHEN and SYDVKM. V dropped 7 bases and J dropped 7; count of bases not matched to a gene: 17. The CDR3 has 17 amino acids. The CDR3 sequence: CASKSGLIAGVSNEQFF. The CDR3 nucleotides read TGTGCCAGCAAGTCGGGCTTAATAGCGGGAGTTTCTAATGAGCAGTTCTTC.

J is TRBJ1-5 and V is TRBV28, with D possibly TRBD1 on 5 matching bases. V was trimmed by 8 bases and J by 1 base, leaving 12 bases between them. Looked up from germline, CDR1 is MDHEN and CDR2 is SYDVKM. The CDR3 totals 14 residues. CDR3: CASLGGGSNQPQHF. The CDR3 bases are TGTGCCAGCCTGGGGGGTGGAAGCAATCAGCCCCAGCATTTT.

This chain connects TRBV27 to TRBJ2-7; TRBD1 is a possible D gene (5 bases). The CDR3 spans 14 residues. Germline V lookup: CDR1 MNHEY, CDR2 SMNVEV (reference sequence). V was trimmed by 3 bases and J by 4 bases, leaving 13 bases between them. CDR3 in amino acids: CASSFRARVYEQYF. In DNA form, the CDR3 reads TGTGCCAGCAGTTTTAGGGCCAGGGTGTACGAGCAGTACTTC.

The rearrangement joins TRBV5-3 to TRBJ1-2, with D possibly matching TRBD1 (5 bases). TRBV5-3 is assigned to the ORF class and has an uncertain function. V dropped 8 bases and J dropped 2 bases, with 16 bases sitting between them. This CDR3 has 14 amino acids. CDR3 DNA sequence: TGTGCCAGGGGCTCAGGGCCAGCCAACTATGGCTACACCTTC. Residues: CARGSGPANYGYTF.

This clonotype was counted between two and nine times. The chain is built from TRBV27 and TRBJ2-5; D possibly uses TRBD1 or TRBD2 (6 bases each). With 4 bases removed from V and 4 bases from J, the gap between germline ends came to 16 bases. CDR1 MNHEY and CDR2 SMNVEV come from the germline V gene (reference sequence). The CDR3 covers 15 residues. CDR3 loop: CASSWGARRGETQYF. CDR3 bases: TGTGCCAGCAGTTGGGGGGCCAGACGGGGAGAGACCCAGTACTTC.

This clonotype was seen a handful of times. This chain uses TRBV7-9 with TRBJ2-3; D is possibly TRBD2 (5 bases). CDR1 is SEHNR, CDR2 FQNEAQ, per germline (reference sequence). Deletions cut 4 bases from V and 2 bases from J, with 7 bases between. This CDR3 has 13 residues. The CDR3 nucleotides read TGTGCCAGCAGCTCGGGGTACACAGATACGCAGTATTTT. It translates to CASSSGYTDTQYF. The full variable domain, with the rest looked up from reference TRBV7-9 and TRBJ2-3, is DTGVSQNPRHKITKRGQNVTFRCDPISEHNRLYWYRQTLGQGPEFLTYFQNEAQLEKSRLLSDRFSAERPKGSFSTLEIQRTEQGDSAMYLCASSSGYTDTQYFGPGTRLTVL.

This clonotype was found many times. This rearrangement joins TRBV5-1 to TRBJ2-3; 9 positions agree with TRBD2. This CDR3 region has 17 residues. Germline values: CDR1 SGHRS, CDR2 YFSETQ. V shed 2 bases, J shed 4 bases, and the junction held 11 bases outside the gene matches. The CDR3 sequence is CASSLRPSGTVADTQYF. The CDR3 DNA sequence: TGCGCCAGCAGCTTAAGGCCTAGCGGGACTGTGGCAGATACGCAGTATTTT. Drawing the rest from reference TRBV5-1 and TRBJ2-3, the complete variable domain is KAGVTQTPRYLIKTRGQQVTLSCSPISGHRSVSWYQQTPGQGLQFLFEYFSETQRNKGNFPGRFSGRQFSNSRSEMNVSTLELGDSALYLCASSLRPSGTVADTQYFGPGTRLTVL.

This clonotype occurred a few times. The chain is built from TRBV6-2 or TRBV6-3 and TRBJ2-1, with 7 nucleotides matching TRBD1. Trimming took 5 bases from V and 15 from J; bases not matched to a gene: 7. CDR1 MNHEY and CDR2 SVGEGT come from the germline V gene. The CDR3 extends over 11 amino acids. The CDR3 sequence is CASSHRQGSFF. CDR3 sequence (DNA): TGTGCCAGCAGTCATCGACAGGGTTCGTTCTTC.

This clonotype was seen at least ten times. The chain is built from TRBV10-3 and TRBJ2-1, with D possibly matching TRBD2 (6 bases). This CDR3 has 12 residues. The germline V and J ends were trimmed by 5 bases and 6 bases, with 8 bases remaining between them. Germline CDR1 and CDR2: ENHRY and SYGVKD. CDR3 sequence reads: CAISTSTNEQFF. CDR3 coding DNA: TGTGCCATCAGTACTAGCACCAATGAGCAGTTCTTC.